This T cell receptor (beta chain) came from a study of blood T cell repertoires in COVID-19 (dated by TCRdb to about 2020). The study in broad terms: Samples covering the acute and convalescent phases of COVID-19 were provided by collaborators in the United States, Italy and Spain. The samples were drawn from the first 160 participants of the ongoing ImmuneRACE study and from roughly 1,300 subjects provided by 6 global collaborators. The dataset comprised deeply sampled blood TCRbeta repertoires from subjects exposed to, actively infected with, or recovered from COVID-19. HLA class I and class II types, where available, came from metadata supplied by the sample provider rather than from assay-based typing. A freely available public database, intended as a resource for researchers studying the immune response to SARS-CoV-2, is where the repertoires were released. The material from the prospective study consisted of cDNA or gDNA derived from T cells, B-cell-depleted T cells, or PBMCs. Sample metadata almost always included a de-identified subject ID, COVID-19 status, age in years and sex.

In regard to this clone: Its recognized antigen is unknown. Base qualities are not recorded, but no much larger clone differs from it by a single base.

The research as a whole found: The amount of clinical and demographic metadata varied by source and participant and was provided uncurated.

TCRbeta CDR3 regions were amplified from genomic DNA by means of the immunoSEQ Assay, a bias-controlled multiplex PCR. In the paper's pipeline: Nucleated cell counts per sample were estimated from amplification of reference gene primers within the assay. To quantify the absolute abundance of each unique TCRbeta CDR3 rearrangement, sequence reads were collapsed and filtered. For each sample, productive Simpson clonality was calculated as the square root of Simpson's diversity index over productive rearrangements. The immuneACCESS repertoire file appears here via TCRdb, limited to in-frame rearrangements. These files lack a portion of the clones; in checked studies, under half of the deficit traces to unresolved V genes, and the cause of the others is not known. D and trimming were read from the DNA, whereas the V and J calls and clone size are those reported in that table. This sample comprises about 350,000 clones, around 87% of them detected only once. The ten largest clones capture about 6% of the sample.

At one collaborating source in Seattle, patients were enrolled during active infection and were followed longitudinally through the course of disease. Whole blood was collected in K2EDTA tubes by collaborating institutions according to the institutions' own protocols. Collaborator samples were shipped for TCRbeta analysis as frozen whole blood, isolated PBMCs, or DNA extracted from either sample type. Sequenced sample: peripheral blood. The TCR sequence derives from a woman between 50 and 59 years old with COVID-19, enrolled during active disease.

The CDR3 region reads CASSLLDGGSGNTIYF. In nucleotides, the sequence is TGTGCCAGCAGCTTGTTGGACGGAGGCTCTGGAAACACCATATATTTT. Recombination joined TRBV5-6 with TRBJ1-3; the D gene assignment is ambiguous. The germline ends are 11 bases apart after V is trimmed by 1 base and J by 0 bases. The CDR3 spans 16 residues, from the cysteine through the phenylalanine. This entry keeps only the CDR3 DNA: 48 bases, framed from base 1. Per the germline V gene, SGHDT is the CDR1 and YYEEEE is the CDR2.